The entry that follows covers one T cell receptor (beta chain) sequence. What antigen it recognizes has not been identified. It has no much larger one-base neighbor in the sample; base qualities were not kept. TCRbeta CDR3 regions were amplified from genomic DNA by means of the immunoSEQ Assay, a bias-controlled multiplex PCR. The source study handled its data this way. The number of nucleated cells in each sample was estimated from the amplification of reference gene primers within the assay. To quantify the absolute abundance of each unique TCRbeta CDR3 rearrangement, sequence reads were collapsed and filtered. For each sample, productive Simpson clonality was calculated as the square root of Simpson's diversity index over productive rearrangements. The clones in this table, taken by TCRdb from immuneACCESS, are in-frame only. Not every clone is retained; where verified, under half of the shortfall comes from an unresolved V gene, and the cause of the rest is unknown. That table gives V, J and clone size, and the DNA gave D and trimming. The sample table lists approximately 100,000 clones, about nine tenths of them with a count of one. Of the sample, approximately 15% is held by the ten largest clones.

This entry is derived from a study of blood T cell repertoires in COVID-19 (TCRdb year 2020). In the study overall: Samples covering the acute and convalescent phases of COVID-19 were provided by collaborators in the United States, Italy and Spain. The material from the prospective study consisted of cDNA or gDNA derived from T cells, B-cell-depleted T cells, or PBMCs. Deeply sampled blood TCRbeta repertoires from subjects exposed to, actively infected with, or recovered from COVID-19 were included in the dataset. The repertoires were released in a freely available public database meant as a resource for research on the immune response to SARS-CoV-2. Samples were obtained from the ongoing ImmuneRACE study (first 160 participants) and from about 1,300 subjects provided by 6 global collaborators. Sample metadata almost always included a de-identified subject ID, COVID-19 status, age in years and sex. Where available, HLA class I and class II types were taken from metadata supplied by the sample provider and were not determined by assay-based typing.

The collaborating institutions used their own protocols to collect whole blood in K2EDTA tubes. Collaborator samples were shipped for TCRbeta analysis as frozen whole blood, isolated PBMCs, or DNA extracted from either sample type. The paper's findings and limits, for the study overall: Clinical and demographic metadata were provided uncurated, with the amount varying by source and participant.

Sequencing was carried out using peripheral blood. The sequence was collected from a man in his forties or fifties with acute or convalescent COVID-19.

This receptor carries the CDR3 CASNKARYNEQFF. The DNA sequence reads TGTGCCAGCAACAAAGCGCGTTACAATGAGCAGTTCTTC. This chain is built from TRBV14 and TRBJ2-1; confidence is insufficient to name the D gene. The CDR3 starts with the cysteine, ends with the phenylalanine, and has 13 residues. The kept DNA is CDR3 alone, 39 bases in frame from the first base. According to the germline V gene, CDR1 reads SGHDN and CDR2 reads FVKESK. A distance of 11 bases separates the germline ends of V and J, which lose 7 bases and 4 bases respectively.